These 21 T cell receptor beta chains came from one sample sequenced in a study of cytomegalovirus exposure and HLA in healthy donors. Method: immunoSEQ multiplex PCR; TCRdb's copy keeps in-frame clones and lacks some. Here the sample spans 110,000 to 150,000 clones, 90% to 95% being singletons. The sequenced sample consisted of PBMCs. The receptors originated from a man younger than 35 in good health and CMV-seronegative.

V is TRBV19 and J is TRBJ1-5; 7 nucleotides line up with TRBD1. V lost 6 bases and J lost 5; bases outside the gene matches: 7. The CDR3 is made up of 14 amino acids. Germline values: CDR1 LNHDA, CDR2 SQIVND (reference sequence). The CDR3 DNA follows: TGTGCCAGTAGCCCACAGGGGAGTTATCAGCCCCAGCATTTT. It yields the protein CASSPQGSYQPQHF.

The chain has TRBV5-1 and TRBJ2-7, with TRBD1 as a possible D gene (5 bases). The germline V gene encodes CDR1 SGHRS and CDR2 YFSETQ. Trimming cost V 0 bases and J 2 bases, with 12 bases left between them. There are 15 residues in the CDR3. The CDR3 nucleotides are TGCGCCAGCAGCTTGGCTCAGGGAAAGACCTACGAGCAGTACTTC. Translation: CASSLAQGKTYEQYF.

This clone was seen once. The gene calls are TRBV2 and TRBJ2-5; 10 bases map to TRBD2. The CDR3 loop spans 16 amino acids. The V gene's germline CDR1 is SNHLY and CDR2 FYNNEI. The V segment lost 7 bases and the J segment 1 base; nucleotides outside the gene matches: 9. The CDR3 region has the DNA TGTGCCAGCATTTCCTTAGCGGGGGGCTCCCAAGAGACCCAGTACTTC. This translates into CASISLAGGSQETQYF.

DNA for the CDR3: TGTGCCAGCAGTCAAGCTGGCGGGACTGAGCAGTTCTTC. Protein sequence: CASSQAGGTEQFF. The chain recombines TRBV7-2 with TRBJ2-1; a possible D gene is TRBD2 (6 bases). V was shortened by 6 bases and J by 9 bases, with 15 bases between the two germline ends. CDR1 and CDR2 (germline): SGHTA, FQGNSA. The CDR3 is made up of 13 amino acids.

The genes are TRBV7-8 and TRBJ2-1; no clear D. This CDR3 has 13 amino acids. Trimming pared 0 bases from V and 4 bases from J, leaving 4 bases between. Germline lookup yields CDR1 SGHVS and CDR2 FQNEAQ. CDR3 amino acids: CASSLALYNEQFF. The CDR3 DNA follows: TGTGCCAGCAGCTTAGCCCTTTACAATGAGCAGTTCTTC.

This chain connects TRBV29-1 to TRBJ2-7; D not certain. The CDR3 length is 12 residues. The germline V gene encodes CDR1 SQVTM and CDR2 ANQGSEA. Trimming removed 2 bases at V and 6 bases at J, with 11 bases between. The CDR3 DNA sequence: TGCAGCGTTGAAACGAGCTTTCCCGAGCAGTACTTC. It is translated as CSVETSFPEQYF.

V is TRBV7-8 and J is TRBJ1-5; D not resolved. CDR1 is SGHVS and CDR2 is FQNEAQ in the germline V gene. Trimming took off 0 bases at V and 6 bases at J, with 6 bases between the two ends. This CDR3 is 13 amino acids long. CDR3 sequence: CASSLAEAQPQHF. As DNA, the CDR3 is TGTGCCAGCAGCTTAGCGGAGGCTCAGCCCCAGCATTTT.

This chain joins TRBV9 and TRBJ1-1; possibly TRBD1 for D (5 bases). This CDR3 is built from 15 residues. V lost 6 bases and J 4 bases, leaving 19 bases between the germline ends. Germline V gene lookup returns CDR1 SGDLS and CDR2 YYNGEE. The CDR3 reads CASTDNQNGGTEAFF. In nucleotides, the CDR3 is TGTGCCAGCACCGATAATCAGAACGGGGGCACTGAAGCTTTCTTT.

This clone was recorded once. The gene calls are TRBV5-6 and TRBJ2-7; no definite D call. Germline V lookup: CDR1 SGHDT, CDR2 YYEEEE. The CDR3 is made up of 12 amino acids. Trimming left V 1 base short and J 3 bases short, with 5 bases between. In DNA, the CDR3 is TGTGCCAGCAGCTTGCTTCACTACGAGCAGTACGTC. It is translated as CASSLLHYEQYV.

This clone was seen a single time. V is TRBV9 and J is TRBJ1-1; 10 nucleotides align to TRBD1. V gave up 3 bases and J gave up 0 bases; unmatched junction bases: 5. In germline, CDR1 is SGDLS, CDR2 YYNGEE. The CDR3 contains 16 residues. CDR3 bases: TGTGCCAGCAGCGCCCGGGACAGGGGATTGAACACTGAAGCTTTCTTT. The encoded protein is CASSARDRGLNTEAFF. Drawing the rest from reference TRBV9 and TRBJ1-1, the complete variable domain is DSGVTQTPKHLITATGQRVTLRCSPRSGDLSVYWYQQSLDQGLQFLIQYYNGEERAKGNILERFSAQQFPDLHSELNLSSLELGDSALYFCASSARDRGLNTEAFFGQGTRLTVV.

Here the CDR3 DNA reads TGCGCCAGCAGTGCGGGGACCGGGGAGCTGTTTTTT. This sequence encodes CASSAGTGELFF. The gene calls are TRBV10-1 and TRBJ2-2, with a tentative D call TRBD2 (5 bases). The CDR3 has 12 amino acids. Per germline, CDR1 WNHNN and CDR2 SYGVQD (reference sequence). With 4 bases removed from V and 5 bases from J, the gap between germline ends came to 5 bases.

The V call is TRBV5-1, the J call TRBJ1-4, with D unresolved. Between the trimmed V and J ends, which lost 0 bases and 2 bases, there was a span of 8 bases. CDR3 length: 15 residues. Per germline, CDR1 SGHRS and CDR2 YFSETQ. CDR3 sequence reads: CASSLVGYTNEKLFF. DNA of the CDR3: TGCGCCAGCAGCTTGGTCGGGTATACTAATGAAAAACTGTTTTTT.

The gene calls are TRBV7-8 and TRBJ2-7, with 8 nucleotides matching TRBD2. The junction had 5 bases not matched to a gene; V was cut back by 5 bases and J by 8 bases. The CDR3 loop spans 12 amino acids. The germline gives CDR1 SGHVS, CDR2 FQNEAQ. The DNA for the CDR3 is TGTGCCAGCAGCACTGGGACTAGTAAGCAGTACGTC. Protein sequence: CASSTGTSKQYV.

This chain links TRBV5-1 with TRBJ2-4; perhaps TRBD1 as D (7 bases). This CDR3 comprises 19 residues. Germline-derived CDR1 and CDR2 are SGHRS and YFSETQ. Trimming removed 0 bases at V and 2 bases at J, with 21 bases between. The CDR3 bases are TGCGCCAGCAGCTTGGCCCCTGGCCAGGGGGGCTCGTCCAAAAACATTCAGTACTTC. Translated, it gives CASSLAPGQGGSSKNIQYF.

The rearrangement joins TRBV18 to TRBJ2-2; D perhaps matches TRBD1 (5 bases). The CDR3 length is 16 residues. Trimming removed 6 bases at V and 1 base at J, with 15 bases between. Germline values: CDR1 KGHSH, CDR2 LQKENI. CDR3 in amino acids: CASSRVETVNTGELFF. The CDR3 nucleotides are TGTGCCAGCTCCCGGGTCGAGACAGTGAACACCGGGGAGCTGTTTTTT.

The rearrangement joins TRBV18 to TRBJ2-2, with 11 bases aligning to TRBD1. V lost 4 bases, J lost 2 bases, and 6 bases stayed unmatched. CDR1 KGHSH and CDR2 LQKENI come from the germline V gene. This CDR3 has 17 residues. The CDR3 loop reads CASSQGQGALNTGELFF. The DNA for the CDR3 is TGTGCCAGCTCACAAGGACAGGGGGCCCTTAACACCGGGGAGCTGTTTTTT.

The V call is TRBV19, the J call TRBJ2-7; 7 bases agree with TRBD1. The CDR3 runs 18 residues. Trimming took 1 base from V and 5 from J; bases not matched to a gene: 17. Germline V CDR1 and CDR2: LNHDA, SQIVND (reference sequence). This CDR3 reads CASSIAALITGDLDEQYF. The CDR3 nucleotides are TGTGCCAGTAGTATAGCCGCACTCATCACAGGGGATCTCGACGAGCAGTACTTC.

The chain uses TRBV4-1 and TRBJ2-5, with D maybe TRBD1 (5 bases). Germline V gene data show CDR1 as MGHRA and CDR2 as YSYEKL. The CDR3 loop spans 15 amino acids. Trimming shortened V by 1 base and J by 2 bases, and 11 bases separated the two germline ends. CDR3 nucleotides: TGCGCCAGCAGCCAAGGACAGTTGGGTCAAGAGACCCAGTACTTC. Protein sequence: CASSQGQLGQETQYF.

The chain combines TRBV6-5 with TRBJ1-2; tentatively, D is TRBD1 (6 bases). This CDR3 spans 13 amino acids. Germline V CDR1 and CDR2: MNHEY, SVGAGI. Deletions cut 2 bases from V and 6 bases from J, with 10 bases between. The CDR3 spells CASSYLNRDGYTF. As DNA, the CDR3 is TGTGCCAGCAGTTACCTGAACAGGGATGGCTACACCTTC.

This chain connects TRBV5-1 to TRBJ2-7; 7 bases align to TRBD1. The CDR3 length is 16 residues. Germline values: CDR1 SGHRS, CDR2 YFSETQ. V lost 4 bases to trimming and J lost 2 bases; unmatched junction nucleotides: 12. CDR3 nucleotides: TGCGCCAGCAGCCTTGGACCAGACAGGGTAACCTACGAGCAGTACTTC. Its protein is CASSLGPDRVTYEQYF.

CDR3 residues: CASSEEGVSYEQYV. The CDR3 coding sequence is TGTGCCAGCAGTGAAGAGGGGGTTTCCTACGAGCAGTACGTC. The genes are TRBV2 and TRBJ2-7, with D perhaps TRBD1 (6 bases). The CDR3 totals 14 residues. CDR1 is SNHLY and CDR2 is FYNNEI in the germline V gene. The germline V and J ends were trimmed by 1 base and 1 base, with 8 bases remaining between them.